This entry features one T cell receptor (beta chain) sequence. There is no known antigen for this receptor. No quality values exist for individual bases; no much larger clone is one base distant. This specimen includes other DNA sequences encoding the same CDR3. The cohort comprised fewer than 750 healthy bone marrow donors. At the time of sampling, all cohort members were nominally healthy, though unrecorded immune exposures were likely present. The donor tested CMV seronegative, placing the donor among the 350 to 400 seronegative members of the cohort. Every donor gave a peripheral blood sample, and the peripheral blood mononuclear cells from that sample were used for TCR beta sequencing. The Qiagen DNeasy Blood Extraction Kit was used to extract genomic DNA from the blood cell samples. This record comes from a study of cytomegalovirus exposure and HLA in healthy donors (TCRdb year 2017). Regarding the study in general: In an earlier analysis of under 750 of the donors, around 290 Gb of sequence data and approximately 100 million unique TCR beta sequences from about 180 million T cells were reported. Along with the approximately 670-subject first cohort, a separate validation cohort of over a hundred different subjects was used. Both class I and class II loci were covered by HLA typing, at four-digit resolution. Of the 300 to 400 genotyped donors, about 80% fell in the genetic ancestry cluster associated with self-reported Caucasian donors. Across 398 genotyped donors of the cohort, an average of 235,054 unique TCR beta nucleotide sequences per donor were sequenced, and roughly 20% of those sequences were non-productive. Alongside the repertoire data, information on donor age, sex, ethnicity and CMV serostatus was compiled. To decide whether each TCR beta V gene segment behaved as functional or pseudogenic, an earlier analysis of 587 of the donors relied on high-throughput TCR beta sequencing. The study combined high-throughput TCR immunosequencing, statistical association of individual TCRs with disease status, and machine learning to predict cytomegalovirus infection status. Every discovery cohort repertoire had been produced on one sequencing platform. The number of donors typed differed by locus, with about 629-630 for A, B, C, DRB1 and DQB1, around 500 for DQA1, 600 to 610 for DPA1, and 450 to 480 for DPB1. The study was designed to test whether signatures of past pathogen exposure could be identified by cataloging public T cell receptors. To study patterns of TCR occurrence, a later analysis re-analyzed previously published TCR beta repertoires from several hundred donors and added high-resolution HLA genotyping. The later analysis used no new phenotypic data to find candidate immune exposures, relying instead on TCR beta sequences and their occurrence across donors. Five DR-DQ haplotypes were handled as single units for association and clustering, since linkage in the cohort was strong. Roughly 300 gigabases of sequencing data and around 85 million unique TCR sequences made up an early release that covered approximately 620 HLA-typed donors. A later genetic analysis took genome-wide SNP genotypes for 398 of the 666 donors and used that subset as a discovery cohort. The study used immunosequencing to profile the T cell repertoires of more than 650 subjects and linked those repertoires to cytomegalovirus serostatus. Results the study describes overall, beyond this receptor: Specific HLA alleles were associated with 15,000 to 20,000 TCR beta sequences at a false discovery rate of 0.05 in a later analysis. Presence/absence analyses assumed roughly uniform sequencing depth across donors, an assumption that may not hold. Because HLA typing was unavailable for some donors at each locus, only the typed subset was used in association tests. A further reported finding was that TCR beta sequences accurately predicted the HLA-A and HLA-B alleles for most subjects in the first cohort. Linkage disequilibrium might explain the correlated functional status among segregating V segments, but an unknown experimental factor could not be ruled out. Compared with equally common non-associated chains, HLA-associated TCR beta chains in a later analysis were more clonally expanded and had lower generation probabilities. Because counts were too low, about 15 rarely observed V segments, including chromosome 9 orphons, were left out of the earlier analysis of some 600 of the donors. Assigning TCR associations to individual alleles was difficult when HLA alleles, especially DR and DQ, strongly co-occurred. In vitro tests confirmed that a few of the cytomegalovirus-associated TCR beta chains recognize cytomegalovirus antigens. According to a later analysis, most CMV-associated TCR beta chains appeared to be HLA-restricted, and the HLA associations seemed to be driven largely by CMV exposure. A later analysis reported that several top co-occurrence clusters appeared linked to parvovirus B19, influenza, CMV and Epstein-Barr virus. In a later genetic analysis, fewer N-insertions in productive TCRs were reported among donors in an Asian-associated ancestry cluster than the 666-donor mean. The 87-base-pair reads could not distinguish some IMGT-functional V segments, including TRBV6-2 and TRBV6-3, so those segments were excluded. The cohort was sequenced for TCR beta chains only, and without alpha or paired-chain data the features that could be detected were limited. An association between a missense DCLRE1C variant and V-gene and J-gene trimming of TCR beta chains was found in a later genetic analysis and replicated in an independent cohort. According to a later analysis, TCR association rates differed among HLA loci, with DRB1 alleles showing the most associated TCRs and HLA-C alleles showing the fewest. Cytomegalovirus status was reported to be diagnosed by the classifier with high specificity and sensitivity in both the original and validation cohorts. A cluster of highly shared sequence variants was judged likely to represent a technical artifact of the sequencing pipeline. The authors suggested that the approach could potentially be extended to other disease states and immunological phenotypes. CMV serostatus was the only immune exposure information available for the cohort. The study gave a list of around 170 TCR beta chains associated with cytomegalovirus. In an earlier analysis of more than 500 of the donors, most TCR beta V segments appeared in productive rearrangements about 90% or about 30% of the time, broadly matching IMGT annotations. Most TCR sequences were seen in very few donors, while some public TCRs were found in many individuals.

Libraries were constructed by the immunoSEQ multiplex PCR assay. A mixture of 60 forward primers for TCR Vbeta segments and 13 reverse primers for TCR Jbeta segments was used in the multiplex PCR. Amplification of the CDR3 region of rearranged TCR beta genes was performed with a multiplex PCR assay on genomic DNA. The Illumina HiSeq System was used to sequence the amplified TCR beta libraries as 87-base-pair reads. Under the source paper's analysis protocol: A later analysis counted tens of millions of unique TCR beta chains across the roughly 700 repertoires, and roughly 9.9 million of these chains were shared by at least two donors. To remove PCR and sequencing errors, raw reads were error-corrected and collapsed into unique sequences using a nearest-neighbor algorithm that merged closely related sequences. V, D and J gene segments were assigned by aligning CDR3 sequences to IMGT reference sequences. For a sequence to be retained, a match of at least six nucleotides to both a V gene segment and a J gene segment was required. Rearrangements were called productive when the CDR3 lacked stop codons and stayed in frame with V and J; all others were non-productive. Following IMGT convention, CDR3 was defined as the stretch from the second conserved V-encoded cysteine up to the conserved J-encoded phenylalanine. The earlier analysis of roughly 590 of the donors excluded any sequence lacking an unambiguous match to a single V gene segment. In an earlier analysis of approximately 500 of the donors, a V segment was called functional when productive rearrangements were above 56.7%, and segregating when the standard deviation between donors exceeded 5%. A statistical classification framework was built to diagnose cytomegalovirus status from the catalog of TCR beta chain sequences. In a later analysis, V and J genes were assigned by comparing TCR nucleotide sequences against IMGT/GENE-DB human TR gene sequences. Using the TCRdist pipeline, a later analysis assigned CDR3 sequences along with most-parsimonious VDJ recombination scenarios. In a later analysis, each TCR beta chain was defined by its CDR3 amino acid sequence together with its V-gene family, and reads lacking a unique V-gene family were excluded. As a way to deal with suspected cross-contamination and a sequencing artifact, a later analysis dropped approximately 570 nucleotide sequences that were highly shared and had low generation probability. In a later analysis, a clonal expansion index for each public chain was calculated from normalized within-repertoire ranks of inferred template counts. A later analysis computed generation probabilities with a VDJ recombination model fitted to out-of-frame rearrangements, and checked the results against IGoR. Hypergeometric tests were used in a later analysis to score TCR-TCR, TCR-HLA and TCR-CMV co-occurrence, with a repertoire-size bias correction applied to the TCR pairs. False discovery rates were estimated in a later analysis by permuting HLA or CMV assignments 20 times. In a later analysis, co-occurring TCRs were grouped using DBSCAN, with TCRdist sequence similarity added in when clustering inside HLA-allele-positive subsets. Repertoires with fewer than 30,000 or more than 120,000 public chains were left out of co-occurrence clustering, as were four to six repertoires with anomalous nucleotide sharing. TCRdb limited this immuneACCESS table to in-frame rearrangements with V and J called. A share of clones is missing; checked studies link under half to unresolved V genes, and the rest is unexplained. Clonal size and the V and J genes are those of that table, whereas D and trimming came from the DNA. Within this sample are some 90,000 clones, with roughly 70% of them counted one time only. 2% to 2.5% of the sample lies in the top ten.

The germline V gene supplies CDR1 SQVTM and CDR2 ANQGSEA. The CDR3 measures 13 amino acids from cysteine to phenylalanine. Only the CDR3 part of the read is kept: 39 bases, read in frame from the first base. For this chain, trimming is 7 bases at the V end and 6 bases at the J end, and the number of junction bases without a gene match is 8. The TCR was taken from a man aged 50 to 59 in good health and CMV-seronegative. What was sequenced was PBMCs. The chain is assembled from TRBV29-1 and TRBJ2-7, with 11 bases matching TRBD1. The CDR3 here reads CSGGTGTGGEQYF. The sequenced DNA is TGCAGCGGGGGGACCGGGACAGGGGGCGAGCAGTACTTC.